This entry describes one T cell receptor (beta chain). The antigen remains unidentified. With 4 bases clipped from V and 5 bases from J, the junction kept 8 bases outside the gene matches. Germline-derived CDR1 and CDR2 are SGHRS and YFSETQ. There are 15 residues in the CDR3. Both 60 Vbeta primers and 13 Jbeta primers went into the PCR. In the original workflow: Roughly 11 million shared chains were among the about 80 million unique TCR beta chains that a later analysis counted. This table comes from immunoSEQ multiplex PCR, and its TCRdb copy is limited to in-frame clones, with some not included. The DNA was the basis for D and trimming; V, J and clone size are from that table. The sample yields roughly 160,000 clones, roughly 85% seen once. The source of the sample is a study of cytomegalovirus exposure and HLA in healthy donors. Every donor was a healthy person donating bone marrow. Study conclusions and caveats: A later analysis linked 15,000 to 20,000 TCR beta sequences to HLA alleles at 0.05 false discovery rate.

This receptor was taken from a boy aged 2 to 9 in good health and CMV-seronegative. Sequenced: PBMCs. The rearrangement links TRBV5-1 to TRBJ2-2, with 7 bases fitting TRBD1. CDR3 protein: CASSVDRVGTGELFF. CDR3 in DNA: TGCGCCAGCAGCGTTGACAGGGTGGGAACCGGGGAGCTGTTTTTT.